This note documents a single T cell receptor (beta chain) sequence. Its antigen is undetermined. The PCR employed 60 Vbeta primers together with 13 Jbeta primers. Using immunoSEQ multiplex PCR, the repertoire was profiled, and TCRdb retains in-frame clones only, with some absent. This table holds 120,000 or so clones, 60% to 85% found once. Trimming took 4 bases from V and 1 from J, leaving 12 bases between them. Per germline, CDR1 SGHRS and CDR2 YFSETQ. This CDR3 has 15 residues. The data belong to a study of cytomegalovirus exposure and HLA in healthy donors. Whole-study results and caveats: Later examination showed HLA-associated TCR beta chains had greater clonal expansion than equally common others. TCR beta V segments were, for the most part, productive about 87% or about 30% of the time in an earlier analysis. In a later analysis, HLA-C alleles had the fewest associated TCRs, DRB1 alleles the most. The authors later linked a missense DCLRE1C variant to TCR beta V- and J-gene trimming.

The sequence was collected from a man under 40 in good health and CMV-seronegative. The sequenced sample was PBMCs. The genes are TRBV5-1 and TRBJ2-1, with D unclear. The CDR3 is CASSKTQISYNEQFF. As DNA, the CDR3 is TGCGCCAGCAGCAAAACGCAGATTTCCTACAATGAGCAGTTCTTC.